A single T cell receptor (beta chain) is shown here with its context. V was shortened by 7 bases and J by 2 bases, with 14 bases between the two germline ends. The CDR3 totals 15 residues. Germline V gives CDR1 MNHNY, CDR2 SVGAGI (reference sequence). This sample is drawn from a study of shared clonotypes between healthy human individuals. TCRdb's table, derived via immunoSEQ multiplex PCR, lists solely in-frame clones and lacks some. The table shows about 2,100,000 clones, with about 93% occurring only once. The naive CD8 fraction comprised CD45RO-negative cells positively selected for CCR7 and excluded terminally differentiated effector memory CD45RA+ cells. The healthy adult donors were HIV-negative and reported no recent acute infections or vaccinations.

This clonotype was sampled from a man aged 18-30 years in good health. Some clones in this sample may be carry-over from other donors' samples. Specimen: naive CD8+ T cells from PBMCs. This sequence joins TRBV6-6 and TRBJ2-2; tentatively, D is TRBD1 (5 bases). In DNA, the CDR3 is TGTGCCAGCACCCCTCGAGACAGAAACACCGGGGAGCTGTTTTTT. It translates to CASTPRDRNTGELFF.